A single sample gave rise to the 21 T cell receptor beta chains below, sequenced in a study of blood T cell repertoires in COVID-19. Produced via immunoSEQ multiplex PCR; TCRdb's table is partial and in-frame only. The repertoire consists of more than 70,000 clones, with roughly 87% occurring once and the leading ten covering 7.5% to 9.5%. The source material was peripheral blood. The receptors originated from a man aged 50 to 59 with acute or convalescent COVID-19.

The chain employs TRBV6-5 and TRBJ1-2; D might be TRBD1 (6 bases). The germline CDR1 and CDR2 sequences are MNHEY and SVGAGI. The CDR3 runs to 13 residues. Trimming left V 4 bases short and J 7 bases short, with 13 bases between. CDR3 coding DNA: TGTGCCAGCAGTTCCGACAGGTTAGCTGGCTACACCTTC. Its protein is CASSSDRLAGYTF.

The chain uses TRBV6-5 and TRBJ1-6, with TRBD1 matching 7 bases. V shed 6 bases and J 7 bases; nucleotides not matched to a gene: 9. The CDR3 loop spans 15 amino acids. The germline V gene has CDR1 MNHEY and CDR2 SVGAGI. Here the CDR3 reads CASSQTGSGNSPLHF. The CDR3 bases are TGTGCCAGCAGCCAGACAGGGTCGGGCAATTCACCCCTCCACTTT.

The DNA of the CDR3 is TGCGCCAGCAGCTTGGGGCTGTGGACAGGGCTCTACAATGAGCAGTTCTTC. Its protein product is CASSLGLWTGLYNEQFF. J is TRBJ2-1 and V is TRBV5-1; TRBD1 matches at 8 bases. This CDR3 region has 17 residues. The germline V gene encodes CDR1 SGHRS and CDR2 YFSETQ. Losses at the gene ends were 0 bases for V and 3 bases for J; bases not matched to a gene: 8.

This clone was detected once. This chain connects TRBV2 to TRBJ2-2, with no clear D. CDR3 length equals 14 residues. Trimming cost V 4 bases and J 3 bases, with 9 bases left between them. CDR1 is SNHLY, CDR2 FYNNEI, per germline. The CDR3: CASSAPGYTGELFF. As DNA, the CDR3 is TGTGCCAGCAGTGCACCGGGTTACACCGGGGAGCTGTTTTTT.

The V and J genes are TRBV5-1 and TRBJ2-2; maybe TRBD1 (5 bases). Germline V gene sequence: CDR1 SGHRS, CDR2 YFSETQ. The CDR3 has 15 residues. V was clipped by 0 bases and J by 3 bases, with 9 bases between them. The chain's CDR3 is CASSLVQGDTGELFF. The CDR3 DNA follows: TGCGCCAGCAGCTTGGTTCAGGGTGACACCGGGGAGCTGTTTTTT.

This clone turned up a few times. V gene TRBV10-3 combines with J gene TRBJ1-2; possible D gene TRBD1, 6 bases. The CDR3 has 15 amino acids. The germline CDR1 and CDR2 sequences are ENHRY and SYGVKD. Trimming removed 2 bases from V and 7 bases from J, with 17 bases in between. In nucleotides, the CDR3 is TGTGCCATCAGTGAGGGCGGGGGGCTGGGCCGTGGCTACACCTTC. This sequence encodes CAISEGGGLGRGYTF.

The chain recombines TRBV7-6 with TRBJ2-5, with 9 nucleotides matching TRBD1. Losses at the gene ends were 1 base for V and 5 bases for J; bases not matched to a gene: 2. Per germline, CDR1 SGHVS and CDR2 FNYEAQ. The CDR3 sequence is 14 residues long. The CDR3 loop is CASSLGTGVETQYF. CDR3 DNA: TGTGCCAGCAGCTTAGGGACAGGGGTGGAGACCCAGTACTTC.

This chain links TRBV7-2 with TRBJ1-6, with D uncertain. Germline-derived CDR1 and CDR2 are SGHTA and FQGNSA. The CDR3 is 13 amino acids. V dropped 3 bases and J dropped 7 bases, with 7 bases sitting between them. The CDR3 DNA reads as TGTGCCAGCAGCTTCCCCGGGAATTCACCCCTCCACTTT. Encoded protein: CASSFPGNSPLHF.

The chain's CDR3 is CASSVSIQGPRQPQHF. The CDR3, as DNA: TGTGCCAGCAGTGTCTCGATACAGGGTCCTCGGCAGCCCCAGCATTTT. This chain links TRBV6-1 with TRBJ1-5, with a tentative D call TRBD1 (6 bases). CDR1 MNHNS and CDR2 SASEGT come from the germline V gene. The CDR3 loop spans 16 amino acids. V was pared by 4 bases and J by 7 bases, with 20 bases between.

This clone was observed a handful of times. This chain links TRBV11-2 with TRBJ2-7; 7 bases line up with TRBD2. CDR3 length: 12 residues. Germline V CDR1 and CDR2: SGHAT, FQNNGV. V lost 0 bases to trimming and J lost 10 bases; unmatched junction nucleotides: 3. In DNA, the CDR3 is TGTGCCAGCAGCTTAGACTTGACTAGCCAGTACTTC. Its translation: CASSLDLTSQYF. Using reference TRBV11-2 and TRBJ2-7 for the parts outside the CDR3, the full variable domain is EAGVAQSPRYKIIEKRQSVAFWCNPISGHATLYWYQQILGQGPKLLIQFQNNGVVDDSQLPKDRFSAERLKGVDSTLKIQPAKLEDSAVYLCASSLDLTSQYFGPGTRLTVT.

This chain joins TRBV7-9 and TRBJ2-2, with 10 bases lining up with TRBD1. This CDR3 region has 18 residues. Germline CDR1 SEHNR, CDR2 FQNEAQ (reference sequence). V gave up 2 bases and J gave up 3 bases; unmatched junction bases: 9. The CDR3 DNA follows: TGTGCCAGCAGCTTATGGCGGTCCGGGACAGGGGACACCGGGGAGCTGTTTTTT. Amino acids: CASSLWRSGTGDTGELFF.

The chain couples TRBV6-2 or TRBV6-3 to TRBJ2-3; tentatively, D is TRBD1 (7 bases). This CDR3 is 16 amino acids long. Trimming took off 4 bases at V and 2 bases at J, with 16 bases between the two ends. Germline V gives CDR1 MNHEY, CDR2 SVGEGT. The CDR3 nucleotides are TGTGCCAGCAGTTCGGCGTCCAGGGGGGTCACAGATACGCAGTATTTT. Encoded protein: CASSSASRGVTDTQYF.

About this clone itself: Relative to the germline gene, one junction end is altered; a read error may explain this. The J gene is TRBJ1-4, the V gene TRBV6-5; 9 bases align to TRBD1. Germline CDR1 and CDR2: MNHEY and SVGAGI. The CDR3 runs to 13 residues. DNA for the CDR3: TGTGCTAGCAAAGGGACAGGGTATGAAAAACTGTTTTTT. It encodes CASKGTGYEKLFF.

The rearrangement links TRBV7-8 to TRBJ1-2; D possibly corresponds to TRBD1 (6 bases). V was trimmed by 5 bases and J by 2 bases, leaving 12 bases between them. The CDR3 totals 14 residues. Germline V gene sequence: CDR1 SGHVS, CDR2 FQNEAQ. CDR3 sequence: CASSRGTGNYGYTF. CDR3 bases: TGTGCCAGCAGCCGCGGTACAGGGAACTATGGCTACACCTTC. The full variable domain, in which reference TRBV7-8 and TRBJ1-2 provide the parts outside the CDR3, is GAGVSQSPRYKVAKRGQDVALRCDPISGHVSLFWYQQALGQGPEFLTYFQNEAQLDKSGLPSDRFFAERPEGSVSTLKIQRTQQEDSAVYLCASSRGTGNYGYTFGSGTRLTVV.

This chain joins TRBV28 and TRBJ1-3, with D hard to call. From germline, CDR1 is MDHEN and CDR2 SYDVKM. This CDR3 contains 15 residues. V dropped 4 bases and J dropped 11 bases, with 21 bases sitting between them. CDR3 in amino acids: CASSSGTDVLFSIYF. DNA of the CDR3: TGTGCCAGCAGTTCGGGTACGGATGTACTGTTCTCCATATATTTT.

This clone showed up just a few times. The V call is TRBV5-1, the J call TRBJ2-7, with TRBD1 identical over 8 bases. Germline CDR1 and CDR2: SGHRS and YFSETQ. After removal of 2 bases from V and 2 bases from J, the junction contained 6 bases not matched to a gene. The CDR3 totals 15 residues. CDR3 in amino acids: CASSFGQGRPYEQYF. The CDR3 DNA is TGCGCCAGCAGCTTCGGACAGGGTCGACCCTACGAGCAGTACTTC.

The DNA for the CDR3 is TGCGCCAGCAGCTTGAGTTCCGGGGATGGCTACACCTTC. Protein: CASSLSSGDGYTF. The chain is built from TRBV5-1 and TRBJ1-2; D is unresolved. Germline V lookup: CDR1 SGHRS, CDR2 YFSETQ. The CDR3 has 13 residues. V was cut by 1 base and J by 6 bases, with 10 bases left in between.

Only a few counts were recorded for this clone. This chain joins TRBV5-1 and TRBJ1-2; 8 nucleotides line up with TRBD1. Trimming at V came to 0 bases and at J to 7 bases, leaving 8 bases not matched to a gene. CDR1 SGHRS and CDR2 YFSETQ come from the germline V gene. CDR3 length: 15 amino acids. DNA for the CDR3: TGCGCCAGCAGCTTGGCCGAACCTGGGACAGGTGGCTACACCTTC. Translated, it gives CASSLAEPGTGGYTF.

The chain couples TRBV7-2 to TRBJ1-4, with D maybe TRBD1 (6 bases). This CDR3 has 15 residues. V was shortened by 5 bases and J by 8 bases, with 18 bases between the two germline ends. The V gene's germline CDR1 is SGHTA and CDR2 FQGNSA. The CDR3 protein is CASSAQSRGGEKLFF. The DNA for the CDR3 is TGTGCCAGCAGCGCACAGTCTAGGGGGGGAGAAAAACTGTTTTTT.

The J gene is TRBJ1-6, the V gene TRBV19, with 11 positions matching TRBD1. The V segment lost 4 bases and the J segment 9 bases; nucleotides outside the gene matches: 8. Germline lookup yields CDR1 LNHDA and CDR2 SQIVND (reference sequence). This CDR3 has 16 residues. CDR3 coding DNA: TGTGCCAGTAGTACCGACGGACAGGGGGCGATTTCACCCCTCCACTTT. It is translated as CASSTDGQGAISPLHF.

This sequence joins TRBV21-1 and TRBJ1-3; the D call TRBD1 from the table was never checked on the DNA. TRBV21-1 is a recognized pseudogene. The CDR3 covers 13 residues. The CDR3, as DNA: TGTGCCAGCGGCCGTCTCTCTGGAAACACCATATATTTT. Residues: CASGRLSGNTIYF.